This T cell receptor (beta chain) was captured by sequencing in a study of T cell responses to AZD1222 COVID-19 vaccine. About this clone: Its antigen is not known.

V lost 6 bases and J lost 6, with 27 bases in between. CDR1 SNHLY and CDR2 FYNNEI come from the germline V gene. The CDR3 is 17 residues long. The protocol was immunoSEQ multiplex PCR, while the TCRdb copy is restricted to in-frame clones and leaves out a portion. Found here are some 30,000 clones, 70% to 90% of them singletons; the top ten hold 5.5% to 7.5%. Study-wide results and caveats: The repertoires were collected only after the peak T cell response. Baseline seropositivity occurred in only a handful of AZD1222 recipients.

The genes are TRBV2 and TRBJ2-7; D may be TRBD1 or TRBD2 (5 bases each). The clonotype originates from an adult in good health. The sequenced sample was peripheral blood, obtained on day 0 of AZD1222 vaccination. CDR3 nucleotide sequence: TGTGCCAGCAGCTGGGGCAGTCGATCCATTACTACTAGCGAGCAGTACTTC. Residues: CASSWGSRSITTSEQYF. Complete variable domain (other parts from reference TRBV2 and TRBJ2-7): EPEVTQTPSHQVTQMGQEVILRCVPISNHLYFYWYRQILGQKVEFLVSFYNNEISEKSEIFDDQFSVERPDGSNFTLKIRSTKLEDSAMYFCASSWGSRSITTSEQYFGPGTRLTVT.